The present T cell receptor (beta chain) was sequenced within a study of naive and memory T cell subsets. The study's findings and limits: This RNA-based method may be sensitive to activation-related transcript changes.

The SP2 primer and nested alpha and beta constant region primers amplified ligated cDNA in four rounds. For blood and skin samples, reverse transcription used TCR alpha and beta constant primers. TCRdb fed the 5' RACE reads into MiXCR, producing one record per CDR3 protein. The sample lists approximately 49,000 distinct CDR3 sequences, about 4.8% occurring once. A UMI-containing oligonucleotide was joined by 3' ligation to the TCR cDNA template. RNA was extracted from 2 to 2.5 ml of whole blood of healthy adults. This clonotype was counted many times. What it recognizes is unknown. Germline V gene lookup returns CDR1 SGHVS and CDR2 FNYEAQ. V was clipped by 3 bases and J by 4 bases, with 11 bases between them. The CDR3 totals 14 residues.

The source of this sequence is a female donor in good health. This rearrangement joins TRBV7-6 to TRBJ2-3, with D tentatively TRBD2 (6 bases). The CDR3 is CASSFGRMADTQYF. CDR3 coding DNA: TGTGCCAGCAGCTTCGGGAGAATGGCAGATACGCAGTATTTT.